This T cell receptor beta chain comes out of a study of untreated major depressive disorder. Study-level results: Each subject's top five TRBV05-01 clones were all private.

To note about this clone: What it binds is unknown.

The donors were all European-descended. Roughly 27 ml of blood was drawn into EDTA tubes. Typically 90% to 95% of enriched cells were CD4+. The protocol was immunoSEQ multiplex PCR, while the TCRdb copy is restricted to in-frame clones and leaves out a portion. Here the sample spans tens of thousands of clones, just under 95% being singletons. V lost 7 bases and J 2 bases, leaving 15 bases between the germline ends. This CDR3 is 15 amino acids long. Germline-derived CDR1 and CDR2 are SNHLY and FYNNEI. The rearrangement uses TRBV2 and TRBJ1-5; D ambiguous. Sequencing used CD4+ T cells from PBMCs. This TCR was recovered from a young man in good health. CDR3 bases: TGTGCCAGCAAGTCTCAAGGGATTGGCAATCAGCCCCAGCATTTT. It yields the protein CASKSQGIGNQPQHF.